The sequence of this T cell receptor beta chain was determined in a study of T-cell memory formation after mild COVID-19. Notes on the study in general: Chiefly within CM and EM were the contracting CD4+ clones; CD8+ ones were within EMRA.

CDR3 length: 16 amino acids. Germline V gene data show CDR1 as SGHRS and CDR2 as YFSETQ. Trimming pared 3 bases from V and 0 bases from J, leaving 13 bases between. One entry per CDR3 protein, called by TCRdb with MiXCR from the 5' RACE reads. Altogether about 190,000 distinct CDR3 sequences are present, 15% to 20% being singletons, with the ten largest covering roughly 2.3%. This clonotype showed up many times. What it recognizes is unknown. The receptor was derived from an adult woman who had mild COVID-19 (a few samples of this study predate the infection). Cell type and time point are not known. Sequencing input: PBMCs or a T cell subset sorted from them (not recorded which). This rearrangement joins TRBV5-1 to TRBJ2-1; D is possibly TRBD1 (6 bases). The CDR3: CASSWGTTGSYNEQFF. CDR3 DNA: TGCGCCAGCAGCTGGGGGACAACCGGCTCCTACAATGAGCAGTTCTTC. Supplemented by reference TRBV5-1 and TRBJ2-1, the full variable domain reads KAGVTQTPRYLIKTRGQQVTLSCSPISGHRSVSWYQQTPGQGLQFLFEYFSETQRNKGNFPGRFSGRQFSNSRSEMNVSTLELGDSALYLCASSWGTTGSYNEQFFGPGTRLTVL.